This TCR beta chain was captured by sequencing in a study of blood T cell repertoires in COVID-19. Clones were read by immunoSEQ multiplex PCR, and TCRdb kept only the in-frame ones, dropping some. The sample shows tens of thousands of clones, 75% to 90% of them seen only once. With 6 bases removed from V and 7 bases from J, the gap between germline ends came to 24 bases. Germline assignment: CDR1 KGHSH and CDR2 LQKENI. The CDR3 sequence is 17 residues long. This chain uses TRBV18 with TRBJ1-4, with D uncertain. The TCR sequence derives from a man aged 45-65 years with active or convalescent COVID-19. Sequenced input: peripheral blood. CDR3 sequence: CASSARSIRTGFEKLFF. CDR3 DNA: TGTGCCAGCTCCGCGCGGTCGATCCGGACTGGATTTGAAAAACTGTTTTTT.